The present entry profiles one T cell receptor beta chain with its context. The sample belongs to a study of blood T cell repertoires in COVID-19. As for the study in general: In each case, the material was cDNA or gDNA derived from T cells, B-cell-depleted T cells, or PBMCs.

TCRdb's table, derived via immunoSEQ multiplex PCR, lists solely in-frame clones and lacks some. The table shows around 100,000 clones, with around nine tenths occurring only once. The CDR3 spans 17 residues. The V end lost 5 bases, the J end lost 4 bases, and 23 bases lay between the germline ends. From germline, CDR1 is SGHTA and CDR2 FQGNSA. The source of this sequence is a man aged 40-49 years with acute or convalescent COVID-19. The sample was peripheral blood. The V call is TRBV7-2, the J call TRBJ1-1, with TRBD1 as a possible D gene (6 bases). This chain's CDR3 is CASSPGGGRWDGTEAFF. In nucleotides, the CDR3 is TGTGCCAGCAGCCCCGGGGGGGGGCGTTGGGATGGCACTGAAGCTTTCTTT.